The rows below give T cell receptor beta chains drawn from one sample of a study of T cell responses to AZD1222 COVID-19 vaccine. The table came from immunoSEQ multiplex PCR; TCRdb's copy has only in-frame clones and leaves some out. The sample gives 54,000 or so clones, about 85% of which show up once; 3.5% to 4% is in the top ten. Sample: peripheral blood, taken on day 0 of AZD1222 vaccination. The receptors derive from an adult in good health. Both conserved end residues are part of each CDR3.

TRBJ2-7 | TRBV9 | CASSVTPGQKYEQYF
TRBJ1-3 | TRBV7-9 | CASSPGVGTGNTIYF
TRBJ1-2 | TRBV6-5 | CASRGTTANYGYTF
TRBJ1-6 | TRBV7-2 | CASSLTNSPLHF
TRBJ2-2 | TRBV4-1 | CASSPLGAGGLNGELFF
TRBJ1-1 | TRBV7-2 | CASSTRTGGNTEAFF
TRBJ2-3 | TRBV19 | CASSYSGGPPDTQYF
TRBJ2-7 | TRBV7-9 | CASSLLWDTRNYEQYF
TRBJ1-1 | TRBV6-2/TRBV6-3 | CASSWDSRNTEAFF
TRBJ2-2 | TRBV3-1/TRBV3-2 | CASSQDLLAPTGELFF
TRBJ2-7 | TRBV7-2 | CASSAGDYEQYF
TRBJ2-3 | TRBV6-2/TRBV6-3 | CASSYNLHGPTGTDTQYF
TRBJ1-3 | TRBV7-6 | CASSLGQGSGNTIYF
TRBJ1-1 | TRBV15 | CATSRDWLPEAFF
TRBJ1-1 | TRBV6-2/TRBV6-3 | CASSRTGAGAEAFF
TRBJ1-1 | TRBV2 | CASSESQVHQAFF
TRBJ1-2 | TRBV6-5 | CASSSYTGGSYGYTF
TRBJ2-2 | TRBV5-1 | CASSLDPRTTGELFF
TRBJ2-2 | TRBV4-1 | CASSQDVAGGRGELFF
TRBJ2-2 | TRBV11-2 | CASSLDWAGELFF
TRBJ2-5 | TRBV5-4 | CASSLQGGLETQYF
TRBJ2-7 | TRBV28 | CASSRVSVSYEQYF
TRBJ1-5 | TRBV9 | CASSGGTARGDQPQHF
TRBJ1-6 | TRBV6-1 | CASSEGVRVGTPGHF
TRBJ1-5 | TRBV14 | CASSRTAYQPQHF
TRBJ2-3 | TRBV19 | CASSAGRTSGATDTQYF
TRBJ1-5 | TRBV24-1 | CATQRGGDQPQHF
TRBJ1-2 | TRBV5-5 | CASSSQGATYYGYTF
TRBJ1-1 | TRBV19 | CATQDTLPMNTEAFF
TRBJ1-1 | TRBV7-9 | CASSGGQGKGTEAFF
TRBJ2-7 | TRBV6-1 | CASSAGASGGIPYEQYF
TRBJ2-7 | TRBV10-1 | CASSPSGSYEQYF
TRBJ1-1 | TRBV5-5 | CASSLEGLGTEAFF
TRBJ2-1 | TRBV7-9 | CASSRGTLAGDEQFF
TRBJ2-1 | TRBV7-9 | CASKAEGEQFF
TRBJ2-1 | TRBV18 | CASSPQDYSYNEQFF
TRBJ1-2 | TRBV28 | CASSSRAHPYGYTF
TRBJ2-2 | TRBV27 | CASSPTGVPELFF
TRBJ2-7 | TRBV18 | CASSSGQVGGEQYF
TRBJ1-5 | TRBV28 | CASSPWDIRYSNQPQHF
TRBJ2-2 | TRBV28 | CASSPWDTGELFF